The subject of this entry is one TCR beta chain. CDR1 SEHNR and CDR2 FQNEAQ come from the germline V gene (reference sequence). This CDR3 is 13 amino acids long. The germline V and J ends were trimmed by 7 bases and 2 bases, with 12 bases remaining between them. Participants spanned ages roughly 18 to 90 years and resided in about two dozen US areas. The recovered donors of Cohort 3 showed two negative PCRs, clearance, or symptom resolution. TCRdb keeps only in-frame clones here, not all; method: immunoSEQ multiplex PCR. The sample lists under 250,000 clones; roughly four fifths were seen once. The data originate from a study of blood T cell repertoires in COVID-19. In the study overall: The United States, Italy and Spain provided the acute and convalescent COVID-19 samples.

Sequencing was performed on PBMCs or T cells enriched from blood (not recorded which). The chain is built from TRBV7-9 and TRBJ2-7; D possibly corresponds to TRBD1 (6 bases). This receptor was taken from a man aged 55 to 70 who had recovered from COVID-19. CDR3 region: CASTMDSPYEQYF. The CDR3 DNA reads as TGTGCCAGCACCATGGACAGCCCCTACGAGCAGTACTTC.